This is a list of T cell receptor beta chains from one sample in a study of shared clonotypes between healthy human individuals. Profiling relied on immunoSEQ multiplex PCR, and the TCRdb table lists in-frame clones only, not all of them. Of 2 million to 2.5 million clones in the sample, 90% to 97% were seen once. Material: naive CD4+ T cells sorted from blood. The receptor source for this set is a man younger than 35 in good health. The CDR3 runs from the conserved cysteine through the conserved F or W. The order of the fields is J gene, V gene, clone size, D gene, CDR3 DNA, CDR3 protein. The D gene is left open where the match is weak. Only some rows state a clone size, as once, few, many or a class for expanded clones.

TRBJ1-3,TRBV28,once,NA,TGTGCCAGCCTCGCGCAGAATGGAAACACCATATATTTT,CASLAQNGNTIYF
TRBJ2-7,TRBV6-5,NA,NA,TGTGCCAGCAGTCCGGGAACCGCCTACGAGCAGTACTTC,CASSPGTAYEQYF
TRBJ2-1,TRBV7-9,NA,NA,TGTGCCAGCAGCTTATCTAGCTACAATGAGCAGTTCTTC,CASSLSSYNEQFF
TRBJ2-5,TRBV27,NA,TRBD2,TGTGCCAGCAGTTTTGGGCTAGCGGGGGGCCGGTACCAAGAGACCCAGTACTTC,CASSFGLAGGRYQETQYF
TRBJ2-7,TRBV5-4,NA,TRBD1,TGTGCCAGCAGCCGGGACAGGGAGCAGTACTTC,CASSRDREQYF
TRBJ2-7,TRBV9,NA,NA,TGTGCCAGCAGCTATAAAGAAGGTTCCGAGCAGTACTTC,CASSYKEGSEQYF
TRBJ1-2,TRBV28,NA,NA,TGTGCCAGCAGTTTACGGTCCTCGTCCTTGAATGGCTACACCTTC,CASSLRSSSLNGYTF
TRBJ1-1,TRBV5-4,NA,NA,TGTGCCAGCACCTGGGGTGCGGGGATGAACACTGAAGCTTTCTTT,CASTWGAGMNTEAFF
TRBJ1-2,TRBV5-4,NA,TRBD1,TGTGCCAGCAGCGGCGGGACAGGGGCCGTTTTAGGCTATGGCTACACCTTC,CASSGGTGAVLGYGYTF
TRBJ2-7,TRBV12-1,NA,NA,TGTGCCAGCAGCTCCGGGACAGGGGGGTCCTACGAGCAGTACTTC,CASSSGTGGSYEQYF
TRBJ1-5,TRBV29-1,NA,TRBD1,TGCAGCGTTGTGGCAGACGGGACAGGCCATTCGCCCCAGCATTTT,CSVVADGTGHSPQHF
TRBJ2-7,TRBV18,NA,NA,TGTGCCAGCTCACCACCTGCGGAGGGTGCAGGGGAGCAGTACTTC,CASSPPAEGAGEQYF
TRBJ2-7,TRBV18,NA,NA,TGTGCCAGCTCACAAGGACGGATAAGCTACGAGCAGTACTTC,CASSQGRISYEQYF
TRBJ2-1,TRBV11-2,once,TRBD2,TGTGCCAGCAGCTTAGTCTCGTCTAGCGGTTACAATGAGCAGTTCTTC,CASSLVSSSGYNEQFF
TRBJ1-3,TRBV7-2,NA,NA,TGTGCCAGCAGCTTAGTAGGTAGCATCTCTGGAAACACCATATATTTT,CASSLVGSISGNTIYF
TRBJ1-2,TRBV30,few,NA,TGTGCCTGGAGTCAGAGCTATGGCTACACCTTC,CAWSQSYGYTF
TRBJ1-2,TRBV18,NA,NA,TGTGCCAGCTCACCCGAACAGGAGCGTGGCTACACCTTC,CASSPEQERGYTF
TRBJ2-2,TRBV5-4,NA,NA,TGTGCCAGCAGCCTGTCCGGTAAACCCGGGGAGCTGTTTTTT,CASSLSGKPGELFF
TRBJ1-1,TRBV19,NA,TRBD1,TGTGCCAGTAGTCCCTGGGACAGGGGGCTCGGTGAAGCTTTCTTT,CASSPWDRGLGEAFF
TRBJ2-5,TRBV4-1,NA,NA,TGCGCCAGCAGCCAGGGCCCCGCGACCCAGTACTTC,CASSQGPATQYF
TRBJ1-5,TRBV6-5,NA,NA,TGTGCCAGCAGCCCCGGGCGGGATCTACCCCAGCATTTT,CASSPGRDLPQHF
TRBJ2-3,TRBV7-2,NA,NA,TGTGCCAGCAGCTTACCGGTATCCACAGATACGCAGTATTTT,CASSLPVSTDTQYF
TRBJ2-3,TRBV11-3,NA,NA,TGTGCCAGCAGCTTAGGAAGTAGCACAGATACGCAGTATTTT,CASSLGSSTDTQYF